The T cell receptor beta chain described here comes from a study of T cells after yellow fever vaccination. MiXCR, run by TCRdb on the 5' RACE reads, gives a single entry per CDR3 protein. The sample contains hundreds of thousands of distinct CDR3 sequences, roughly an eighth of which appear only once. Between the trimmed V and J ends, which lost 0 bases and 3 bases, there was a span of 13 bases. The CDR3 consists of 16 residues. The germline V gene has CDR1 SGHVS and CDR2 FQNEAQ. The chain recombines TRBV7-8 with TRBJ2-3, with a tentative D call TRBD2 (7 bases). This receptor was taken from a man younger than 45 who received the YFV17D yellow fever vaccine. Sequencing was performed on PBMCs, taken on the day of the yellow fever booster vaccination. In DNA form, the CDR3 reads TGTGCCAGCAGCTTAGCGCCCAGGGGAGGGACAGATACGCAGTATTTT. Amino acid sequence: CASSLAPRGGTDTQYF.